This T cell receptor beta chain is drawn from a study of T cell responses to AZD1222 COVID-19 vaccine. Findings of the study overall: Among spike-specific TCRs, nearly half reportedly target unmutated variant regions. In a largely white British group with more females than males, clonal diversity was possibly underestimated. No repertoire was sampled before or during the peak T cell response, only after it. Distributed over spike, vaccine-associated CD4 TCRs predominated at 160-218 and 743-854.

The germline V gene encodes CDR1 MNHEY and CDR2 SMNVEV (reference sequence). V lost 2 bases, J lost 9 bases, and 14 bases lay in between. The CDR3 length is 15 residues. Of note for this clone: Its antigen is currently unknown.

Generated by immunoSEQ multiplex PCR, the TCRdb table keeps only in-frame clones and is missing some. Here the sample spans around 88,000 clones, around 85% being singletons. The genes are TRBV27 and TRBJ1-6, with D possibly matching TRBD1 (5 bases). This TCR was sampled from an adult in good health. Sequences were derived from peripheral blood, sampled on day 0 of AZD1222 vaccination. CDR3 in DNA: TGTGCCAGCAGTTTAGCGGGGCAGCTAAGTTCACCCCTCCACTTT. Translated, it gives CASSLAGQLSSPLHF.